The 10 T cell receptor beta chains presented below share a single source sample, sequenced in a study of cytomegalovirus exposure and HLA in healthy donors. Primers: 60 Vbeta forward and 13 Jbeta reverse. TCRdb's table, derived via immunoSEQ multiplex PCR, lists solely in-frame clones and lacks some. The sample lists 100,000 to 150,000 clones; about 80% were seen once. Sequencing was performed on PBMCs. The origin of the receptors is a man aged 25 to 40 in good health and CMV-seronegative.

This rearrangement joins TRBV6-5 to TRBJ2-2; 9 positions match TRBD1. The CDR3 length is 16 residues. With 0 bases clipped from V and 6 bases from J, the junction kept 5 bases outside the gene matches. CDR1 and CDR2 (germline): MNHEY, SVGAGI. The DNA for the CDR3 is TGTGCCAGCAGTTACTCGATACAGGGGGCCGCCGGGGAGCTGTTTTTT. As protein: CASSYSIQGAAGELFF.

The genes are TRBV28 and TRBJ1-1; D gene unclear. Trimming shortened V by 10 bases and J by 2 bases, and 11 bases separated the two germline ends. This CDR3 contains 12 residues. Germline lookup yields CDR1 MDHEN and CDR2 SYDVKM. This CDR3 reads CATQRSNTEAFF. CDR3 nucleotides: TGTGCCACCCAACGGAGTAACACTGAAGCTTTCTTT.

The chain links TRBV4-1 to TRBJ2-6, with D unresolved. CDR1 MGHRA and CDR2 YSYEKL come from the germline V gene. V lost 4 bases to trimming and J lost 4 bases, with 5 bases between them. This CDR3 has 13 residues. The DNA for the CDR3 is TGCGCCAGCAGCCGAGCGGGGGCCAACGTCCTGACTTTC. It yields the protein CASSRAGANVLTF.

The rearrangement joins TRBV5-1 to TRBJ2-5; 12 bases fit TRBD2. Germline lookup yields CDR1 SGHRS and CDR2 YFSETQ. The J segment lost 5 bases and the V segment lost 5 bases, leaving 7 bases of the junction unmatched. The CDR3 has 15 amino acids. The CDR3 is CASSSSGGAVETQYF. The CDR3 region has the DNA TGCGCCAGCAGTTCTAGCGGGGGGGCAGTGGAGACCCAGTACTTC.

This clone was detected only once. The V gene is TRBV5-5, the J gene TRBJ1-1; 8 nucleotides agree with TRBD1. Germline CDR1 is SGHKS and CDR2 is YYEKEE (reference sequence). The CDR3 totals 15 residues. With V trimmed by 4 bases and J by 1 base, 6 bases remained unmatched. CDR3 residues: CASSLRQGQNTEAFF. CDR3 sequence (DNA): TGTGCCAGCAGCCTGAGACAGGGGCAGAACACTGAAGCTTTCTTT. The complete variable domain, with remaining parts taken from reference TRBV5-5 and TRBJ1-1, reads DAGVTQSPTHLIKTRGQQVTLRCSPISGHKSVSWYQQVLGQGPQFIFQYYEKEERGRGNFPDRFSARQFPNYSSELNVNALLLGDSALYLCASSLRQGQNTEAFFGQGTRLTVV.

The chain combines TRBV14 with TRBJ1-6, with a tentative D call TRBD1 (6 bases). Per the germline V gene, CDR1 is SGHDN and CDR2 is FVKESK. V dropped 6 bases and J dropped 10 bases, with 16 bases sitting between them. CDR3 length: 14 amino acids. CDR3 in DNA: TGTGCCAGCAGTTCCACAGGGTTTTGGTCACCCCTCCACTTT. This gives the protein CASSSTGFWSPLHF.

The V and J genes are TRBV13 and TRBJ2-1; the match to TRBD1 covers 10 bases. The length of the CDR3 is 15 residues. The J segment lost 5 bases and the V segment lost 4 bases, leaving 5 bases of the junction unmatched. Germline CDR1 and CDR2: PRHDT and FYEKMQ (reference sequence). Written as DNA, the CDR3 is TGTGCCAGCAGCTCCGGGACAGGGGCCAACAATGAGCAGTTCTTC. Its translation is CASSSGTGANNEQFF. The whole variable domain, filled in from reference TRBV13 and TRBJ2-1, reads AAGVIQSPRHLIKEKRETATLKCYPIPRHDTVYWYQQGPGQDPQFLISFYEKMQSDKGSIPDRFSAQQFSDYHSELNMSSLELGDSALYFCASSSGTGANNEQFFGPGTRLTVL.

The V and J genes are TRBV28 and TRBJ2-3; 7 bases align to TRBD2. V lost 6 bases and J lost 2; bases outside the gene matches: 11. Germline lookup yields CDR1 MDHEN and CDR2 SYDVKM. This CDR3 region has 16 residues. The CDR3 spells CASRPTGTTLTDTQYF. The CDR3 nucleotides read TGTGCCAGCAGGCCCACTGGGACTACCCTCACAGATACGCAGTATTTT.

The chain carries TRBV6-1 and TRBJ2-7, with 8 bases fitting TRBD1. The trim removed 6 bases at V and 2 bases at J, leaving 9 bases unmatched. Germline values: CDR1 MNHNS, CDR2 SASEGT. This CDR3 has 15 residues. The CDR3: CASRAFRGQTYEQYF. CDR3 nucleotides: TGTGCCAGCAGAGCTTTCAGGGGGCAAACCTACGAGCAGTACTTC.

V is TRBV2 and J is TRBJ2-5, with D possibly TRBD1 on 6 matching bases. V gave up 3 bases and J gave up 3 bases, with 8 bases separating them. The CDR3 runs 13 residues. Germline values: CDR1 SNHLY, CDR2 FYNNEI. CDR3 amino acids: CASSENREETQYF. The CDR3 nucleotides are TGTGCCAGCAGTGAGAACAGGGAAGAGACCCAGTACTTC.